One and the same sample provided the 11 T cell receptor beta chains below, sequenced in a study of cytomegalovirus exposure and HLA in healthy donors. In the PCR, 60 Vbeta and 13 Jbeta primers were used. TCRdb's table, derived via immunoSEQ multiplex PCR, lists solely in-frame clones and lacks some. The sample lists about 65,000 clones, around four fifths seen once, with around 4% in the top ten. The sequenced sample consisted of PBMCs. The receptors were sampled from a woman in her 30s in good health and CMV-seronegative.

The V and J genes are TRBV4-2 and TRBJ1-2; D perhaps matches TRBD1 (5 bases). This CDR3 has 15 residues. The germline gives CDR1 LGHNA, CDR2 YNFKEQ. Trimming took off 0 bases at V and 6 bases at J, with 14 bases between the two ends. CDR3 amino acids: CASSQDSQAPHGYTF. The CDR3 DNA is TGTGCCAGCAGCCAAGACTCACAGGCCCCCCATGGCTACACCTTC.

This clone showed up just a few times. The V call is TRBV5-1, the J call TRBJ1-1; TRBD1 matches at 12 bases. Germline CDR1 reads SGHRS; CDR2 reads YFSETQ. The CDR3 is 15 residues long. The J segment lost 7 bases and the V segment lost 2 bases, leaving 6 bases of the junction unmatched. CDR3 amino acids: CASSFRDRGLNEAFF. The CDR3 nucleotides are TGCGCCAGCAGCTTCCGGGACAGGGGGCTTAATGAAGCTTTCTTT.

The genes are TRBV27 and TRBJ2-1, with 8 bases lining up with TRBD2. V was clipped by 9 bases and J by 6 bases; unmatched bases: 10. The CDR3 covers 14 residues. CDR1 MNHEY and CDR2 SMNVEV come from the germline V gene (reference sequence). In DNA, the CDR3 is TGTGCCAGTAGAGCGGGAGTAGCAGGCAATGAGCAGTTCTTC. The encoded protein is CASRAGVAGNEQFF.

The V call is TRBV7-2, the J call TRBJ1-1; 8 nucleotides agree with TRBD1. The CDR3 has 16 amino acids. Germline loops: CDR1 SGHTA, CDR2 FQGNSA. The V and J ends lost 2 bases and 1 base, in that order; junction bases with no gene match: 6. CDR3 in DNA: TGTGCCAGCAGCTTACAGGGGGCTCGCTCGAACACTGAAGCTTTCTTT. Its translation: CASSLQGARSNTEAFF.

The V call is TRBV19, the J call TRBJ2-7; tentative D call: TRBD2 (6 bases). The germline V gene encodes CDR1 LNHDA and CDR2 SQIVND (reference sequence). V lost 5 bases and J 7 bases, leaving 9 bases between the germline ends. The CDR3 spans 11 residues. The CDR3 sequence is CASSLGLEQYF. CDR3 DNA: TGTGCCAGTAGTTTAGGACTAGAGCAGTACTTC. Combining the CDR3 with reference TRBV19 and TRBJ2-7 gives the whole variable domain DGGITQSPKYLFRKEGQNVTLSCEQNLNHDAMYWYRQDPGQGLRLIYYSQIVNDFQKGDIAEGYSVSREKKESFPLTVTSAQKNPTAFYLCASSLGLEQYFGPGTRLTVT.

This clone has a handful of counts. The genes are TRBV30 and TRBJ1-5; D may be TRBD1 (5 bases). The CDR3 has 15 amino acids. The V gene lost 0 bases and the J gene lost 7 bases, with 16 bases spanning the gap. Germline V gene data show CDR1 as GTSNPN and CDR2 as SVGIG (reference sequence). CDR3: CAWSVLGRVGQPQHF. CDR3 nucleotides: TGTGCCTGGAGTGTACTGGGCAGGGTCGGACAGCCCCAGCATTTT.

The table lists this clone with a few counts. This chain links TRBV6-1 with TRBJ2-1; maybe TRBD2 (5 bases). Trimming pared 8 bases from V and 3 bases from J, leaving 11 bases between. The CDR3 spans 13 residues. Germline assignment: CDR1 MNHNS and CDR2 SASEGT. The CDR3 DNA sequence: TGTGCCAGCCAACTAGGTAGCTACAATGAGCAGTTCTTC. Encoded protein: CASQLGSYNEQFF.

As DNA, the CDR3 is TGTGCCAGCAGCCCCGACTCCATTCGGGGGGATCAAGAGACCCAGTACTTC. This codes for CASSPDSIRGDQETQYF. This rearrangement joins TRBV7-9 to TRBJ2-5; the match to TRBD2 covers 7 bases. CDR1 SEHNR and CDR2 FQNEAQ come from the germline V gene (reference sequence). The CDR3 is made up of 17 amino acids. The V segment lost 5 bases and the J segment 2 bases; nucleotides outside the gene matches: 14.

The count of this clone is one. V usage is TRBV30 and J usage is TRBJ1-2; tentatively, D is TRBD1 (5 bases). This CDR3 is 12 amino acids long. Germline V CDR1 and CDR2: GTSNPN, SVGIG (reference sequence). V was trimmed by 4 bases and J by 12 bases, leaving 18 bases between them. The chain's CDR3 is CAWTGYLASHTF. The CDR3 nucleotides read TGTGCCTGGACAGGGTACCTCGCATCTCACACCTTC.

The chain carries TRBV5-6 and TRBJ2-7; a possible D gene is TRBD1 (6 bases). V was trimmed by 2 bases and J by 4 bases, leaving 10 bases between them. CDR3 length equals 13 residues. The germline V gene has CDR1 SGHDT and CDR2 YYEEEE. CDR3 in DNA: TGTGCCAGCAGCTTTTCCCAGGGGTACGAGCAGTACTTC. This codes for CASSFSQGYEQYF.

This sequence joins TRBV10-3 and TRBJ2-7; weak D call: TRBD1 (6 bases). The CDR3 loop spans 16 amino acids. V was pared by 4 bases and J by 1 base, with 17 bases between. The germline V gene has CDR1 ENHRY and CDR2 SYGVKD. The CDR3, as DNA: TGTGCCATCAGTGGACGATCGACAGGCCATTCCTACGAGCAGTACTTC. Its translation: CAISGRSTGHSYEQYF.